The entry below gives a single T cell receptor beta chain sequence along with its context. Its specificity is not known. These data come from a study of OX40 agonist ivuxolimab in advanced cancers. Sampling of blood occurred at baseline, cycle 4 day 1, and cycle 7 day 1. Study-wide results and limits: Determination of antigen specificity was not performed for the expanded peripheral T cells.

This CDR3 is built from 16 residues. Trimming at V came to 4 bases and at J to 1 base, leaving 9 bases not matched to a gene. Germline V gene data show CDR1 as SGHRS and CDR2 as YFSETQ. Some clones are missing from TCRdb's copy, which holds only in-frame ones; the method was immunoSEQ multiplex PCR. The data show approximately 47,000 clones, about 88% seen once. The sequencing used CD4+ or CD8+ T cells sorted from blood, collected in a trial of the OX40 agonist ivuxolimab. V gene TRBV5-1 combines with J gene TRBJ2-5, with 8 bases identical to TRBD1. This TCR derives from an adult with an advanced solid tumor such as melanoma, head and neck, liver or kidney cancer. The DNA of the CDR3 is TGCGCCAGCAGCCCCTCCCCAGGGGGCGGCCAAGAGACCCAGTACTTC. It specifies CASSPSPGGGQETQYF.